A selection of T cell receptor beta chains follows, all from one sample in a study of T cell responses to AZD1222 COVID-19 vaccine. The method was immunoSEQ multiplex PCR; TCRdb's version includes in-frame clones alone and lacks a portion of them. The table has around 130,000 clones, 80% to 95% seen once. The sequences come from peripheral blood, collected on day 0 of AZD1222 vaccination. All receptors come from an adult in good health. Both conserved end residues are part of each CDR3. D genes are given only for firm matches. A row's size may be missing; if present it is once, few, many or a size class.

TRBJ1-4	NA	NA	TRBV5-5	CASSFWGDEKLFF	TGTGCCAGCAGCTTTTGGGGGGATGAAAAACTGTTTTTT
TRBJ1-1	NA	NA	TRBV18	CASAGLNTEAFF	TGTGCCTCGGCGGGACTAAACACTGAAGCTTTCTTT
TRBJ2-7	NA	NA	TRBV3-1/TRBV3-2	CASSHPDGGASYEQYF	TGTGCCAGCAGCCACCCCGATGGAGGGGCCTCCTACGAGCAGTACTTC
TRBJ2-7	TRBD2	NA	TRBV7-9	CASSSVGAGGYEQYF	TGTGCCAGCAGTTCCGTAGGAGCGGGAGGTTACGAGCAGTACTTC
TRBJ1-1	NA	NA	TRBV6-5	CASFVTGNTEAFF	TGTGCCAGTTTCGTGACCGGGAACACTGAAGCTTTCTTT
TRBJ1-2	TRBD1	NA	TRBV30	CAWSGGTVGGYTF	TGTGCCTGGAGCGGCGGGACAGTGGGAGGCTACACCTTC
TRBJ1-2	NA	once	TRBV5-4	CASSLWVSGYGYTF	TGTGCCAGCAGCTTGTGGGTTTCGGGGTATGGCTACACCTTC
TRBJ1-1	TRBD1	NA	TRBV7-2	CASSTRTGGITEAFF	TGTGCCAGCAGCACCCGGACAGGGGGAATCACTGAAGCTTTCTTT
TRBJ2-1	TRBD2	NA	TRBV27	CASTRLAGKYEQFF	TGTGCCAGCACTAGACTAGCGGGAAAATATGAGCAGTTCTTC
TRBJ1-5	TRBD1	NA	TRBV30	CAWNNRGYNQPQHF	TGTGCCTGGAATAACAGGGGGTACAATCAGCCCCAGCATTTT
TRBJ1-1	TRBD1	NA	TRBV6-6	CASSAQGGGTEAFF	TGTGCCAGCAGTGCACAGGGGGGGGGAACTGAAGCTTTCTTT
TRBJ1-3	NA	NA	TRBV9	CASSVGGALGSGNTIYF	TGTGCCAGCAGCGTAGGGGGGGCCCTCGGATCTGGAAACACCATATATTTT
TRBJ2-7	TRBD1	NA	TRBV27	CASSPSGQGVYEQYF	TGTGCCAGCAGTCCCTCGGGACAGGGCGTCTACGAGCAGTACTTC
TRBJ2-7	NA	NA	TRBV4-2	CASSQDMVRERDYEQYF	TGTGCCAGCAGCCAAGACATGGTCCGGGAGAGGGACTACGAGCAGTACTTC
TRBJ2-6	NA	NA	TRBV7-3	CASSAGQAGANVLTF	TGTGCCAGCAGCGCCGGACAAGCCGGGGCCAACGTCCTGACTTTC
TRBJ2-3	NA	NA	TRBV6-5	CASSYSLHTDTQYF	TGTGCCAGCAGTTACTCCCTACACACAGATACGCAGTATTTT
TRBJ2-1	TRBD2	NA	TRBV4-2	CASSPTSGSGDEQFF	TGTGCCAGCAGCCCTACTAGCGGGAGCGGCGATGAGCAGTTCTTC
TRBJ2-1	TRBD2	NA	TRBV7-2	CASSILSGGGYNEQFF	TGTGCCAGCAGCATTCTGAGCGGGGGGGGCTACAATGAGCAGTTCTTC
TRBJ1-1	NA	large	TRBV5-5	CASTLGSEAFF	TGTGCCAGCACCCTGGGGAGTGAAGCTTTCTTT
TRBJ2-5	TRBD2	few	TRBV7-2	CASSRRSGTSEETQYF	TGTGCCAGCAGCCGTCGTTCCGGGACTAGCGAAGAGACCCAGTACTTC
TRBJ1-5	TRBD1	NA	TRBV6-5	CASSTLGTGNQPQHF	TGTGCCAGCAGTACCCTCGGGACAGGGAATCAGCCCCAGCATTTT
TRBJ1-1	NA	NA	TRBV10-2	CASISTGAGTEAFF	TGCGCCAGCATTTCGACCGGGGCCGGCACTGAAGCTTTCTTT
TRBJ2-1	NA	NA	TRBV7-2	CASTGWRRNEQFF	TGTGCCAGCACTGGGTGGCGAAGGAATGAGCAGTTCTTC
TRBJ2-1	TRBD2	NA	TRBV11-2	CASSLLRLANEQFF	TGTGCCAGCAGCTTATTACGACTAGCGAATGAGCAGTTCTTC
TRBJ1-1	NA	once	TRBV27	CASSPPKATEAFF	TGTGCCAGCAGTCCCCCCAAGGCCACTGAAGCTTTCTTT
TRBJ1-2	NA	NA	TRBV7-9	CASSLEAYGYTF	TGTGCCAGCAGCCTGGAGGCTTATGGCTACACCTTC
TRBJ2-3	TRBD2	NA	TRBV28	CASSPRTSRPTDTQYF	TGTGCCAGCAGTCCCCGGACTAGCAGACCCACAGATACGCAGTATTTT